These 23 T cell receptor beta chains originate from one sample sequenced in a study of blood T cell repertoires in COVID-19. Data came from immunoSEQ multiplex PCR; TCRdb stores just in-frame clones and leaves some out. The sample has 150,000 to 160,000 clones, around 85% seen once. Sequences were obtained from peripheral blood. These receptors were collected from an older woman with acute or convalescent COVID-19.

This chain joins TRBV9 and TRBJ1-1; 7 bases line up with TRBD1. CDR3 length equals 15 residues. V lost 3 bases to trimming and J lost 1 base; unmatched junction nucleotides: 6. Germline V gene lookup returns CDR1 SGDLS and CDR2 YYNGEE. The CDR3 region is CASSAGGTANTEAFF. In nucleotides, the CDR3 is TGTGCCAGCAGCGCCGGCGGGACAGCGAACACTGAAGCTTTCTTT. Full variable domain (outside the CDR3, taken from reference TRBV9 and TRBJ1-1): DSGVTQTPKHLITATGQRVTLRCSPRSGDLSVYWYQQSLDQGLQFLIQYYNGEERAKGNILERFSAQQFPDLHSELNLSSLELGDSALYFCASSAGGTANTEAFFGQGTRLTVV.

The rearrangement links TRBV7-9 to TRBJ1-6; perhaps TRBD1 as D (5 bases). Germline values: CDR1 SEHNR, CDR2 FQNEAQ (reference sequence). V was trimmed by 3 bases and J by 7 bases, leaving 16 bases between them. This CDR3 is built from 16 residues. The CDR3 DNA is TGTGCCAGCAGCTTTTATCTCCAGGGCCGGAATTCACCCCTCCACTTT. This gives the protein CASSFYLQGRNSPLHF.

Written as DNA, the CDR3 is TGTGCCAGTAGGGCCCGGGGACAAAATGAAAAACTGTTTTTT. Encoded protein: CASRARGQNEKLFF. V and J are TRBV19 and TRBJ1-4; perhaps TRBD1 as D (6 bases). This CDR3 has 14 amino acids. Germline lookup yields CDR1 LNHDA and CDR2 SQIVND (reference sequence). The V gene lost 6 bases and the J gene lost 5 bases, with 13 bases spanning the gap.

This clone was seen a handful of times. The V gene is TRBV6-6, the J gene TRBJ1-2; the match to TRBD1 covers 7 bases. Trimming cost V 2 bases and J 4 bases; bases outside gene matches: 7. The CDR3 runs 15 residues. The germline V gene has CDR1 MNHNY and CDR2 SVGAGI (reference sequence). As DNA, the CDR3 is TGTGCCAGCAGTTACGGACAGGCCCTTGGCTATGGCTACACCTTC. The encoded protein is CASSYGQALGYGYTF.

This clone was counted a single time. The V and J genes are TRBV14 and TRBJ1-6; no firm D call. Per the germline V gene, CDR1 is SGHDN and CDR2 is FVKESK. The length of the CDR3 is 18 residues. V was cut by 0 bases and J by 4 bases, with 16 bases left in between. CDR3 sequence (DNA): TGTGCCAGCAGCCAAGACCCGGCCCAACAGCCGTATAATTCACCCCTCCACTTT. Translation: CASSQDPAQQPYNSPLHF.

The V call is TRBV6-6, the J call TRBJ2-2; TRBD1 matches at 7 bases. The germline V gene encodes CDR1 MNHNY and CDR2 SVGAGI (reference sequence). CDR3 size: 17 residues. J lost 0 bases, V lost 5 bases, and 9 bases had no gene match. CDR3 region: CASSRQGGNANTGELFF. The CDR3 DNA follows: TGTGCCAGCAGTCGACAGGGTGGGAATGCGAACACCGGGGAGCTGTTTTTT.

DNA of the CDR3: TGTGCCAGCAGCCAAGATGGGGGGTGGATTTCACCCCTCCACTTT. Translated: CASSQDGGWISPLHF. The chain joins TRBV14 to TRBJ1-6, with a possible D match to TRBD1 (5 bases). The CDR3 runs to 15 residues. V lost 0 bases, J lost 9 bases, and 12 bases lay in between. In germline, CDR1 is SGHDN, CDR2 FVKESK.

The rearrangement joins TRBV7-9 to TRBJ1-5; D may be TRBD1 (5 bases). The V end was cut by 5 bases, the J end by 4 bases, with 12 bases between. Germline-derived CDR1 and CDR2 are SEHNR and FQNEAQ (reference sequence). CDR3 length equals 14 residues. CDR3 residues: CASSQGGQNQPQHF. Written as DNA, the CDR3 is TGTGCCAGCAGCCAGGGAGGGCAAAATCAGCCCCAGCATTTT.

The chain uses TRBV4-1 and TRBJ2-5; 9 nucleotides align to TRBD1. The CDR3 is made up of 16 amino acids. CDR1 is MGHRA, CDR2 YSYEKL, per germline. V was clipped by 4 bases and J by 4 bases; unmatched bases: 10. Here the CDR3 DNA reads TGCGCCAGCAGCCCTGTCCGGGACAGGGTAACAGAGACCCAGTACTTC. Translating it yields CASSPVRDRVTETQYF.

The J gene is TRBJ1-2, the V gene TRBV5-4; weak D call: TRBD1 (6 bases). V was trimmed by 0 bases and J by 5 bases, leaving 8 bases between them. The CDR3 covers 13 residues. CDR1 is SGHNT, CDR2 YYREEE, per germline (reference sequence). CDR3 amino acids: CASSLDGTYGYTF. In DNA, the CDR3 is TGTGCCAGCAGCTTGGACGGGACATATGGCTACACCTTC.

This clone has just one count. The V and J genes are TRBV7-9 and TRBJ1-3; weak D call: TRBD1 (6 bases). This CDR3 region has 16 residues. The germline V and J ends were trimmed by 4 bases and 1 base, with 14 bases remaining between them. CDR1 is SEHNR, CDR2 FQNEAQ, per germline (reference sequence). CDR3 amino acids: CASSSFQGRSGNTIYF. The CDR3 DNA reads TGTGCCAGCAGCTCCTTCCAGGGGCGATCTGGAAACACCATATATTTT. Combining the CDR3 with reference TRBV7-9 and TRBJ1-3 gives the whole variable domain DTGVSQNPRHKITKRGQNVTFRCDPISEHNRLYWYRQTLGQGPEFLTYFQNEAQLEKSRLLSDRFSAERPKGSFSTLEIQRTEQGDSAMYLCASSSFQGRSGNTIYFGEGSWLTVV.

This clone appeared many times. J is TRBJ1-6 and V is TRBV15; no clear D. Trimming pared 3 bases from V and 7 bases from J, leaving 10 bases between. The CDR3 spans 14 residues. The V gene's germline CDR1 is LNHNV and CDR2 YYDKDF (reference sequence). The CDR3 is CATSSGQVNSPLHF. CDR3 DNA: TGTGCCACCAGCAGTGGGCAGGTCAATTCACCCCTCCACTTT. The full variable domain, rest sourced from reference TRBV15 and TRBJ1-6, is DAMVIQNPRYQVTQFGKPVTLSCSQTLNHNVMYWYQQKSSQAPKLLFHYYDKDFNNEADTPDNFQSRRPNTSFCFLDIRSPGLGDTAMYLCATSSGQVNSPLHFGNGTRLTVT.

The rearrangement links TRBV27 to TRBJ1-4; maybe TRBD1 (5 bases). V was trimmed by 3 bases and J by 3 bases, leaving 11 bases between them. CDR1 is MNHEY, CDR2 SMNVEV, per germline (reference sequence). The CDR3 consists of 15 residues. The CDR3 DNA reads TGTGCCAGCAGTTTCATTGGGGCGGCTAATGAAAAACTGTTTTTT. This sequence encodes CASSFIGAANEKLFF. The whole variable domain, filled in from reference TRBV27 and TRBJ1-4, reads EAQVTQNPRYLITVTGKKLTVTCSQNMNHEYMSWYRQDPGLGLRQIYYSMNVEVTDKGDVPEGYKVSRKEKRNFPLILESPSPNQTSLYFCASSFIGAANEKLFFGSGTQLSVL.

The V gene is TRBV9, the J gene TRBJ1-1, with unresolved D. CDR1 and CDR2 (germline): SGDLS, YYNGEE. Trimming removed 2 bases at V and 0 bases at J, with 5 bases between. The length of the CDR3 is 13 residues. Written as DNA, the CDR3 is TGTGCCAGCAGCGTTAATTTGAACACTGAAGCTTTCTTT. Protein: CASSVNLNTEAFF.

The genes are TRBV5-5 and TRBJ1-1; D is unclear. V dropped 2 bases and J dropped 4 bases, with 6 bases sitting between them. The CDR3 is 12 amino acids. CDR1 and CDR2 from the germline V gene are SGHKS and YYEKEE (reference sequence). CDR3 nucleotides: TGTGCCAGCAGCTTACGACTCACTGAAGCTTTCTTT. It codes for CASSLRLTEAFF.

The chain links TRBV25-1 to TRBJ1-2; the D is unclear. The CDR3 totals 12 residues. V was clipped by 3 bases and J by 2 bases, with 4 bases between them. Per the germline V gene, CDR1 is MGHDK and CDR2 is SYGVNS. This chain's CDR3 is CASSERNYGYTF. The CDR3 bases are TGTGCCAGCAGTGAGCGGAACTATGGCTACACCTTC.

J is TRBJ1-2 and V is TRBV7-2, with D possibly matching TRBD1 (5 bases). V lost 1 base and J 8 bases, leaving 11 bases between the germline ends. Looked up from germline, CDR1 is SGHTA and CDR2 is FQGNSA. The CDR3 runs 13 residues. CDR3 nucleotides: TGTGCCAGCAGCTTAGTAGCGGGGGGAGGCTACACCTTC. Translating it yields CASSLVAGGGYTF.

The J gene is TRBJ2-3, the V gene TRBV10-2, with a possible D match to TRBD1 (6 bases). The CDR3 is 15 residues long. Trimming removed 4 bases at V and 2 bases at J, with 13 bases between. Germline V CDR1 and CDR2: WSHSY, SAAADI. CDR3 DNA: TGCGCCAGCAGTGCTGACAGGCGATACACAGATACGCAGTATTTT. Protein: CASSADRRYTDTQYF.

The gene calls are TRBV30 and TRBJ2-3, with 8 bases matching TRBD2. The CDR3 length is 15 residues. Germline trimming cut 8 bases from V and 0 bases from J; bases unmatched to any gene: 10. CDR1 GTSNPN and CDR2 SVGIG come from the germline V gene (reference sequence). The CDR3 region is CAANRGGVSTDTQYF. The CDR3 nucleotides are TGTGCCGCAAACCGGGGGGGGGTGAGCACAGATACGCAGTATTTT.

The rearrangement uses TRBV5-1 and TRBJ2-1; 9 positions match TRBD1. V trimming: 5 bases; J trimming: 2 bases; junction bases outside the gene matches: 8. The CDR3 is 16 amino acids. From germline, CDR1 is SGHRS and CDR2 YFSETQ. The CDR3 DNA reads TGCGCCAGCAGTCATCCGGGACAGGGCGCCTACAATGAGCAGTTCTTC. This gives the protein CASSHPGQGAYNEQFF.

In this sample, this clone turned up many times. The chain combines TRBV4-2 with TRBJ2-3; TRBD2 agrees at 8 bases. V trimming: 5 bases; J trimming: 4 bases; junction bases outside the gene matches: 11. Looked up from germline, CDR1 is LGHNA and CDR2 is YNFKEQ. The CDR3 sequence is 16 residues long. CDR3 amino acids: CASSSPPSGGADTQYF. DNA for the CDR3: TGTGCCAGCAGCTCTCCCCCCAGCGGGGGTGCAGATACGCAGTATTTT.

The table lists this clone with many counts. This rearrangement joins TRBV7-2 to TRBJ2-7; D uncertain. The germline gives CDR1 SGHTA, CDR2 FQGNSA. The V gene lost 1 base and the J gene lost 9 bases, with 10 bases spanning the gap. The length of the CDR3 is 12 residues. CDR3 sequence: CASSLVTSRQYF. The CDR3 DNA reads TGTGCCAGCAGCTTAGTCACTTCGCGGCAGTACTTC.

The chain combines TRBV5-3 with TRBJ2-7; 8 bases match TRBD2. TRBV5-3 is an ORF, and what it does is uncertain. The CDR3 sequence is 18 residues long. Germline trimming cut 0 bases from V and 2 bases from J; bases unmatched to any gene: 13. DNA of the CDR3: TGTGCCAGAAGCTTGGAGGGTGGAAAAGCGGGGGTTACCTACGAGCAGTACGTC. It translates to CARSLEGGKAGVTYEQYV.